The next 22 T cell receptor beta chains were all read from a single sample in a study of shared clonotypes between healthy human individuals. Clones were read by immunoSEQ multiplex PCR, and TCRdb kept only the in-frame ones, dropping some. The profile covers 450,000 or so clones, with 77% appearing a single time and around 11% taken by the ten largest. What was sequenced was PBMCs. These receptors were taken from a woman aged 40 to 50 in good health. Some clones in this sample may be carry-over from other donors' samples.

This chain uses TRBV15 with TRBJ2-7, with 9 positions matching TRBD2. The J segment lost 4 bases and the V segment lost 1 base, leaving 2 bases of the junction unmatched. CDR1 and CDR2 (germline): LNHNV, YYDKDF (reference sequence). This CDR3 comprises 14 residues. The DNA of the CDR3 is TGTGCCACCAGCAGAGTAGCGGGAGAGTACGAGCAGTACTTC. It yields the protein CATSRVAGEYEQYF.

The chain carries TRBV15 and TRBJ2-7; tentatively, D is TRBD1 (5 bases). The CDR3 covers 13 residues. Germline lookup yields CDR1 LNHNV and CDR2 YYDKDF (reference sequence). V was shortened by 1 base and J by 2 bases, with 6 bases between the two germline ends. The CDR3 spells CATSRARAYEQYF. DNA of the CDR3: TGTGCCACCAGCAGAGCCAGGGCCTACGAGCAGTACTTC.

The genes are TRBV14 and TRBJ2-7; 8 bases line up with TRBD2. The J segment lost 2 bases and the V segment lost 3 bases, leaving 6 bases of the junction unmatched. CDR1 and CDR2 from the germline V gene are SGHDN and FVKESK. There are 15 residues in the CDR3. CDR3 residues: CASSQSSGPPYEQYF. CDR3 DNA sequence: TGTGCCAGCAGCCAGTCTAGCGGGCCCCCCTACGAGCAGTACTTC.

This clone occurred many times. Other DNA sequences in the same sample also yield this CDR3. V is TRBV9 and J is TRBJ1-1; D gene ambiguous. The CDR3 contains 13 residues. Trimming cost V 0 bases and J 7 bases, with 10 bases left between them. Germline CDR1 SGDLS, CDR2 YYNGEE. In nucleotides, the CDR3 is TGTGCCAGCAGCGTAGGGGCAGGCAATGAAGCTTTCTTT. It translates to CASSVGAGNEAFF. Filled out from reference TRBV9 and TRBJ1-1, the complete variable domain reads DSGVTQTPKHLITATGQRVTLRCSPRSGDLSVYWYQQSLDQGLQFLIQYYNGEERAKGNILERFSAQQFPDLHSELNLSSLELGDSALYFCASSVGAGNEAFFGQGTRLTVV.

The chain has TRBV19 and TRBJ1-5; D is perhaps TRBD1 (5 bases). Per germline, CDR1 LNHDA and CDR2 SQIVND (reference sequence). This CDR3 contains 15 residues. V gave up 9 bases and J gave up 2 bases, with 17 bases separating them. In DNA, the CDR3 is TGTGCCAGCCAATGGGGGGGGGTTGGCAATCAGCCCCAGCATTTT. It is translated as CASQWGGVGNQPQHF.

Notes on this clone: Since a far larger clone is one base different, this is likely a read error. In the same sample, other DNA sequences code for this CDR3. CDR3 in amino acids: CAWPPGHSNQPQHF. In nucleotides, the CDR3 is TGTGCCTGGCCTCCGGGACATAGCAACCAGCCCCAGCATTTT. The rearrangement joins TRBV30 to TRBJ1-5; D might be TRBD1 (6 bases). The CDR3 runs 14 residues. Germline-derived CDR1 and CDR2 are GTSNPN and SVGIG (reference sequence). Supplemented by reference TRBV30 and TRBJ1-5, the full variable domain reads SQTIHQWPATLVQPVGSPLSLECTVEGTSNPNLYWYRQAAGRGLQLLFYSVGIGQISSEVPQNLSASRPQDRQFILSSKKLLLSDSGFYLCAWPPGHSNQPQHFGDGTRLSIL.

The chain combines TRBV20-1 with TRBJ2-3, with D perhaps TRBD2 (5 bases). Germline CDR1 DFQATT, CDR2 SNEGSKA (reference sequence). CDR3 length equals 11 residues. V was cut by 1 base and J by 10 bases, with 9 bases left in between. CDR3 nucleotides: TGCAGTGCTAGAGGAGGGTCCGCGCAGTATTTT. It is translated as CSARGGSAQYF.

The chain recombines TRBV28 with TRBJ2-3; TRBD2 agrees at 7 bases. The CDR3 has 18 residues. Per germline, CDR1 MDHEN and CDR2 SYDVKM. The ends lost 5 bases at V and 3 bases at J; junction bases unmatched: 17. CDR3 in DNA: TGTGCCAGCAGTCCCCCGGAAACCGGGACTACGAATACAGATACGCAGTATTTT. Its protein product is CASSPPETGTTNTDTQYF.

CDR3 bases: TGTGCCAGCAGCTTAGCGGGAGGGCCTGAGTATGAGCAGTTCTTC. Amino acids: CASSLAGGPEYEQFF. The chain joins TRBV7-2 to TRBJ2-1; 7 bases map to TRBD2. Trimming took 0 bases from V and 8 from J; bases not matched to a gene: 7. CDR3 length: 15 amino acids. Germline V gene lookup returns CDR1 SGHTA and CDR2 FQGNSA.

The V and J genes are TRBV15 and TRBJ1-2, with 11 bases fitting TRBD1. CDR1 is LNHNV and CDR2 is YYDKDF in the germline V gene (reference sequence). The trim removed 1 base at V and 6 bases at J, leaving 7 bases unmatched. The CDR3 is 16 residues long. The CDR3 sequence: CATSRAGQGEVDGYTF. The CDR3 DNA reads TGTGCCACCAGCAGAGCGGGACAGGGGGAGGTGGATGGCTACACCTTC.

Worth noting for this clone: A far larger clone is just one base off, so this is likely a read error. CDR3 nucleotides: TGTGCCAGCAGCTTCCAAGAGACCCAGTACTTC. This gives the protein CASSFQETQYF. The chain is built from TRBV5-5 and TRBJ2-5; D not certain. V dropped 2 bases and J dropped 1 base, with 0 bases sitting between them. Per the germline V gene, CDR1 is SGHKS and CDR2 is YYEKEE (reference sequence). The CDR3 extends over 11 amino acids.

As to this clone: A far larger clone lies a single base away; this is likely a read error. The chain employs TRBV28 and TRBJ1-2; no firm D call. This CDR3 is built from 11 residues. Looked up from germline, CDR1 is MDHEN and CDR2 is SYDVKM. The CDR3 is CASSSLRGCTF. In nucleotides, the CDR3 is TGTGCCAGCAGTTCCTTACGAGGCTGCACCTTC.

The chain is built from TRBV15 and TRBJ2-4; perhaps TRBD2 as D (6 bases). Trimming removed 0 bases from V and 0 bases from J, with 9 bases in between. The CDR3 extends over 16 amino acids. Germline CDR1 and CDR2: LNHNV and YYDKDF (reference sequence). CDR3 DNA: TGTGCCACCAGCAGAGATGGGGAGGTAGCCAAAAACATTCAGTACTTC. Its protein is CATSRDGEVAKNIQYF. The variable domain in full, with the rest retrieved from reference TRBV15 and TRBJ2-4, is DAMVIQNPRYQVTQFGKPVTLSCSQTLNHNVMYWYQQKSSQAPKLLFHYYDKDFNNEADTPDNFQSRRPNTSFCFLDIRSPGLGDTAMYLCATSRDGEVAKNIQYFGAGTRLSVL.

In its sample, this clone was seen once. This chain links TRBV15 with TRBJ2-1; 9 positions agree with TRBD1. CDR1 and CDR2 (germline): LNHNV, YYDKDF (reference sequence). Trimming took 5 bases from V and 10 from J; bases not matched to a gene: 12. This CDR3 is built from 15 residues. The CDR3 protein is CATSLSRDRVGEQFF. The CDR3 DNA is TGTGCCACCAGCCTGTCCCGGGACAGGGTTGGCGAGCAGTTCTTC.

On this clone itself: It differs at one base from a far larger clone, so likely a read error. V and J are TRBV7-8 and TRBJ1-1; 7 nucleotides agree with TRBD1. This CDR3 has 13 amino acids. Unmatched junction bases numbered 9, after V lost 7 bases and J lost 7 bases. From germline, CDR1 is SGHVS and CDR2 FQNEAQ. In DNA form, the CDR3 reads TGTGCCAGCAACAACAGGGGTAAGAATGAAGCTTTCTTT. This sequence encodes CASNNRGKNEAFF.

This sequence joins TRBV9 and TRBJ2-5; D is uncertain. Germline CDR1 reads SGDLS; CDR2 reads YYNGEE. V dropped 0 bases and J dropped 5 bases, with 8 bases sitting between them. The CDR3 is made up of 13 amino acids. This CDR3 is CASSVEVVETQYF. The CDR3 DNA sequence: TGTGCCAGCAGCGTAGAAGTGGTCGAGACCCAGTACTTC.

In nucleotides, the CDR3 is TGTGCCAGCTCACCATCGGCAGCTGCAACTAATGAAAAACTGTTTTTT. As protein: CASSPSAAATNEKLFF. The rearrangement uses TRBV18 and TRBJ1-4; the D is unclear. Trimming pared 2 bases from V and 0 bases from J, leaving 10 bases between. CDR1 is KGHSH, CDR2 LQKENI, per germline. The CDR3 sequence is 16 residues long.

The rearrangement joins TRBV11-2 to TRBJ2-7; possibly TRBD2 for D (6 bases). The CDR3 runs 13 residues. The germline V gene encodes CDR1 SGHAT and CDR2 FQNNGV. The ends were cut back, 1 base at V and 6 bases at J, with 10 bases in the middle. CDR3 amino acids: CASSLGTTGEQYF. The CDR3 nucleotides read TGTGCCAGCAGCTTAGGGACTACAGGCGAGCAGTACTTC. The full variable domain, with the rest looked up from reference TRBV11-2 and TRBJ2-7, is EAGVAQSPRYKIIEKRQSVAFWCNPISGHATLYWYQQILGQGPKLLIQFQNNGVVDDSQLPKDRFSAERLKGVDSTLKIQPAKLEDSAVYLCASSLGTTGEQYFGPGTRLTVT.

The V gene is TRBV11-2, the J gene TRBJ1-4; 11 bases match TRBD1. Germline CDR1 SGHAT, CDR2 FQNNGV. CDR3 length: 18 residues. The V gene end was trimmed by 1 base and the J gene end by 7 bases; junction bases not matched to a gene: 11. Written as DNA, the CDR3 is TGTGCCAGCAGCTTAGGCCCGATTGGGACAGGGGGACGTGAAAAACTGTTTTTT. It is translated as CASSLGPIGTGGREKLFF.

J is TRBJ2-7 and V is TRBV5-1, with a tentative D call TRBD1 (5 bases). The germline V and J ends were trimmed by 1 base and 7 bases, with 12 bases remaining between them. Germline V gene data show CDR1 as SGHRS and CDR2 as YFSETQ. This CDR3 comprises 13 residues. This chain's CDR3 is CASSLIGAGEQYF. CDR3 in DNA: TGCGCCAGCAGCTTGATTGGGGCCGGGGAGCAGTACTTC.

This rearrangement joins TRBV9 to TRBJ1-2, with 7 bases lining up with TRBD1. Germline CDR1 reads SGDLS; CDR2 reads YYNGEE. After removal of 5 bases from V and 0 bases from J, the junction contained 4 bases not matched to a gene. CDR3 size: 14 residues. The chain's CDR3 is CASRGQPSNYGYTF. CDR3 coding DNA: TGTGCCAGCAGGGGACAGCCATCTAACTATGGCTACACCTTC.

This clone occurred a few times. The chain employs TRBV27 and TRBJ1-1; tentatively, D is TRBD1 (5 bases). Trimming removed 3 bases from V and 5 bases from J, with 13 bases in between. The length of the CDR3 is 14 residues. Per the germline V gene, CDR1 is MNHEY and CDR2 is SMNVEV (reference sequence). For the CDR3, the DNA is TGTGCCAGCAGTTTTTCAGGGTGGGGTACTGAAGCTTTCTTT. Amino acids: CASSFSGWGTEAFF.